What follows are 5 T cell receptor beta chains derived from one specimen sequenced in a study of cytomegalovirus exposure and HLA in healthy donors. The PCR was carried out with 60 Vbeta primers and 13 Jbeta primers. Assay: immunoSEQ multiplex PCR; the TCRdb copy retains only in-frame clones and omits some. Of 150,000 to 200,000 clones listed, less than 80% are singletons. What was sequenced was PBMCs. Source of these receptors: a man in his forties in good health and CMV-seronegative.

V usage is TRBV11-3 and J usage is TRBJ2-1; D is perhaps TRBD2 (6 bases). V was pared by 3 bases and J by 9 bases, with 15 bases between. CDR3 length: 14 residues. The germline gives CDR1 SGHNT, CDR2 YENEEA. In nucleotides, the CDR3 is TGTGCCAGCAGCTTTCGGCGGGAAGGAGGTGAGCAGTTCTTC. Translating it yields CASSFRREGGEQFF.

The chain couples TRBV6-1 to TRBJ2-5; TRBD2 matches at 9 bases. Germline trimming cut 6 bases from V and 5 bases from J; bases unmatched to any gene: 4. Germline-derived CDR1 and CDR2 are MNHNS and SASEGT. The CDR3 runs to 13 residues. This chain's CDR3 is CASRASGMETQYF. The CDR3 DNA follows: TGTGCCAGCAGGGCTAGCGGGATGGAGACCCAGTACTTC.

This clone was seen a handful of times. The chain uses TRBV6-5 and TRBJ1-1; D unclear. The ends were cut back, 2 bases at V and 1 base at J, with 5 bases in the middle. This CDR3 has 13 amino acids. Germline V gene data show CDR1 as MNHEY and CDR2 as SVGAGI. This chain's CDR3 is CASSYAGNTEAFF. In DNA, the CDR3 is TGTGCCAGCAGTTACGCCGGGAACACTGAAGCTTTCTTT.

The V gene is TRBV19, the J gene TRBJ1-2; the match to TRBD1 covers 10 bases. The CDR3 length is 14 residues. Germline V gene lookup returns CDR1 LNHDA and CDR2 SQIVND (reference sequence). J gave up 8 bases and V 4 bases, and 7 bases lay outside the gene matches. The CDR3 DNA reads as TGTGCCAGTAGTACCCGACAGGGGGCACGGGGCTACACCTTC. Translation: CASSTRQGARGYTF. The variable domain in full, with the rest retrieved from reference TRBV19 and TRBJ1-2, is DGGITQSPKYLFRKEGQNVTLSCEQNLNHDAMYWYRQDPGQGLRLIYYSQIVNDFQKGDIAEGYSVSREKKESFPLTVTSAQKNPTAFYLCASSTRQGARGYTFGSGTRLTVV.

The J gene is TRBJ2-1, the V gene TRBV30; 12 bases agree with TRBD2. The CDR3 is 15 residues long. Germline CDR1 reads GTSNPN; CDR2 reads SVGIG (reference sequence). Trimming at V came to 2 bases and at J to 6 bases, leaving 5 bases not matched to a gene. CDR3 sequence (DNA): TGTGCCTGGAGTAGATCTAGCGGGAGGGCCAATGAGCAGTTCTTC. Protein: CAWSRSSGRANEQFF.